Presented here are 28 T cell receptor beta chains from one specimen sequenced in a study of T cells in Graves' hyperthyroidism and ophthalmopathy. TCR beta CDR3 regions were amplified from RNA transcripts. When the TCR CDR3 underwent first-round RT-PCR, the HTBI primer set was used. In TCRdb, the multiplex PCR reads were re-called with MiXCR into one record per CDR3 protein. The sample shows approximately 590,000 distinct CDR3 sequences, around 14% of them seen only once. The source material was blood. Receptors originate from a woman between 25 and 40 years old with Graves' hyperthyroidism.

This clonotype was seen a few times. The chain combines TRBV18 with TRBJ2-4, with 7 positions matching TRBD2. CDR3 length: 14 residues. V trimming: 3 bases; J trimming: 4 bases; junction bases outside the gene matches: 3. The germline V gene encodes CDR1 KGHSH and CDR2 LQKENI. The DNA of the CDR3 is TGTGCCAGCTCACCCGGACTAGAGAAAAACATTCAGTACTTC. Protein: CASSPGLEKNIQYF.

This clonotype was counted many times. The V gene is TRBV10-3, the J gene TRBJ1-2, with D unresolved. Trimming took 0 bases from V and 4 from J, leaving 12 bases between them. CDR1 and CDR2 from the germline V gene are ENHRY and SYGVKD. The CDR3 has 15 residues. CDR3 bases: TGTGCCATCAGTGAGTCGGAGGATCTCGGCTATGGCTACACCTTC. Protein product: CAISESEDLGYGYTF.

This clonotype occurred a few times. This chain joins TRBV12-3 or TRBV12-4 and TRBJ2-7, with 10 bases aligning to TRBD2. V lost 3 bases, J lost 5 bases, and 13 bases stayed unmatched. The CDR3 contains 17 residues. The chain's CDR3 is CASSFIHTAGTSDEQYF. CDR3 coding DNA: TGTGCCAGCAGTTTTATCCACACCGCCGGGACTAGCGACGAGCAGTACTTC.

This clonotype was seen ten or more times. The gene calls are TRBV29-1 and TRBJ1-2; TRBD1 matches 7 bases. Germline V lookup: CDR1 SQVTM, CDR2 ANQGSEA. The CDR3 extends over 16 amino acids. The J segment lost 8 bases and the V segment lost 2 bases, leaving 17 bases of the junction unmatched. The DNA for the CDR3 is TGCAGCGTTGAATTGACAGGGTCGGGGGATGTAAGCGGCTACACCTTC. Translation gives CSVELTGSGDVSGYTF.

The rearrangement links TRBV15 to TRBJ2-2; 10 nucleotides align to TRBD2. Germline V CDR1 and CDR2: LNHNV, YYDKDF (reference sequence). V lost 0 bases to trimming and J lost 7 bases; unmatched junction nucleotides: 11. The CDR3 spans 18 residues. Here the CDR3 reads CATSRDGGFSGRIGELFF. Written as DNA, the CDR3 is TGTGCCACCAGCAGAGATGGGGGTTTTAGCGGGAGGATCGGGGAGCTGTTTTTT.

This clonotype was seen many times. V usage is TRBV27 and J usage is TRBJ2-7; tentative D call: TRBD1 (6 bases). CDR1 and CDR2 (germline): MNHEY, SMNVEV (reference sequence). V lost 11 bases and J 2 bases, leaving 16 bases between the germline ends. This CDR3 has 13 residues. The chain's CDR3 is CASWDTSTYEQYF. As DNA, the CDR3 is TGTGCCTCATGGGACACTTCAACCTACGAGCAGTACTTC.

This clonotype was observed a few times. In DNA form, the CDR3 reads TGTGCCAGCAGCTTAGATGGTCTCAGGGGGGGAACTGAAGCTTTCTTT. The encoded protein is CASSLDGLRGGTEAFF. This chain links TRBV7-2 with TRBJ1-1, with 7 bases identical to TRBD1. V trimming: 1 base; J trimming: 5 bases; junction bases outside the gene matches: 10. This CDR3 contains 16 residues. Germline CDR1 SGHTA, CDR2 FQGNSA.

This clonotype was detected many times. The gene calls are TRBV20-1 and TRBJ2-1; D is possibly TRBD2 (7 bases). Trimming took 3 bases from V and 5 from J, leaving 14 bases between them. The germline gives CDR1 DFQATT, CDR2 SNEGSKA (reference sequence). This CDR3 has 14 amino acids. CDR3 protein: CSASRTRGNNEQFF. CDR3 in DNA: TGCAGTGCTAGTAGGACTAGGGGGAACAATGAGCAGTTCTTC.

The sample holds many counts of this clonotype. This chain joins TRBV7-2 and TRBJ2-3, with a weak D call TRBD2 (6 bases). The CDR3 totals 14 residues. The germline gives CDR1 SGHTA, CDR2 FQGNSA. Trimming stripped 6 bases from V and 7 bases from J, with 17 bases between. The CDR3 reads CASRTAGGSNTQYF. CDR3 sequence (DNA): TGTGCCAGCAGGACAGCGGGCGGATCAAATACGCAGTATTTT.

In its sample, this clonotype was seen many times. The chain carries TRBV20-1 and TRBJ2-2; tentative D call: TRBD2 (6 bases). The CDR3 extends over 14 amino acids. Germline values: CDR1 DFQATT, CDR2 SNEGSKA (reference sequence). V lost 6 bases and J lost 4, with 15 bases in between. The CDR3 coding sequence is TGCAGTGCGTGGGACTTGGAGGGCACCGGGGAGCTGTTTTTT. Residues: CSAWDLEGTGELFF.

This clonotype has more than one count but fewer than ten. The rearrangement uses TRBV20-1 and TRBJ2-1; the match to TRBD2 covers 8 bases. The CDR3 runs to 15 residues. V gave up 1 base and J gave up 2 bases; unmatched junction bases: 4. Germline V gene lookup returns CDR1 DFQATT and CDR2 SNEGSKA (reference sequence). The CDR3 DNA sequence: TGCAGTGCTAGAGGGACTAGCACCACCTACAATGAGCAGTTCTTC. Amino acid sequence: CSARGTSTTYNEQFF.

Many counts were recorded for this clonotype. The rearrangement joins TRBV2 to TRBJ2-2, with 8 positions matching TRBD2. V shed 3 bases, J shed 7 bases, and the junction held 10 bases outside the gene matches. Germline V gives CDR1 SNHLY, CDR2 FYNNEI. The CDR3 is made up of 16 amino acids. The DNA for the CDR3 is TGTGCCAGCAGTGATTGGGGAAGCGGGAGAGACGGGGAGCTGTTTTTT. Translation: CASSDWGSGRDGELFF.

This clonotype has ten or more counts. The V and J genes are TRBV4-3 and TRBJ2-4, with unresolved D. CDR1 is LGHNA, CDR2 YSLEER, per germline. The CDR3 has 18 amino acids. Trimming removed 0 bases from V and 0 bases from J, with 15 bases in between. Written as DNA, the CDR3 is TGCGCCAGCAGCCAAGATGCGAGTAGACCATTAGCCAAAAACATTCAGTACTTC. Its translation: CASSQDASRPLAKNIQYF.

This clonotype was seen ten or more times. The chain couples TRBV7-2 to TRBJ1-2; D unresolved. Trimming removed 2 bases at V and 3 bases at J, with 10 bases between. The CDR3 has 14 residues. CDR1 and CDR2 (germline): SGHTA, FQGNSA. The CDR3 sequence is CASSLSPRDYGYTF. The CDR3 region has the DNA TGTGCCAGCAGCTTATCCCCTCGGGACTATGGCTACACCTTC.

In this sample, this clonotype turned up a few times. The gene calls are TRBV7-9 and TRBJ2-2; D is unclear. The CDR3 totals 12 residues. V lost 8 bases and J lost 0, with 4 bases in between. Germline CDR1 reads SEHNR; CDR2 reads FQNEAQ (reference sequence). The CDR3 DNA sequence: TGTGCCAGCCCTTCGAACACCGGGGAGCTGTTTTTT. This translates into CASPSNTGELFF.

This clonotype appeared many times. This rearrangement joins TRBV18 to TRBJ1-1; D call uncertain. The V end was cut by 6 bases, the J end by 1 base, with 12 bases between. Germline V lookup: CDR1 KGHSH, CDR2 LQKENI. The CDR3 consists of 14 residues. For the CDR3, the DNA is TGTGCCAGCTCCACCACGGCGGGGAACACTGAAGCTTTCTTT. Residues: CASSTTAGNTEAFF.

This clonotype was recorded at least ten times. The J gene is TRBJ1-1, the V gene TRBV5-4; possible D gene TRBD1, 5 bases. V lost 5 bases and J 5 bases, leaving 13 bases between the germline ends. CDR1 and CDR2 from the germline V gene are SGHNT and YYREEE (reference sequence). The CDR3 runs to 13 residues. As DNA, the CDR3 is TGTGCCAGCAGGACGAATGGGGGGACTGAAGCTTTCTTT. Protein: CASRTNGGTEAFF.

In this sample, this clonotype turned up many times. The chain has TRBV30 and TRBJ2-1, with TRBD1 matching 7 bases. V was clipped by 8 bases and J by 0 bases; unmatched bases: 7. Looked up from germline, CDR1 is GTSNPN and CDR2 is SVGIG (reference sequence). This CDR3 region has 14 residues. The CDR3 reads CAGDRPSSYNEQFF. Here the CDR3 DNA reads TGTGCCGGGGACAGACCGAGCTCCTACAATGAGCAGTTCTTC. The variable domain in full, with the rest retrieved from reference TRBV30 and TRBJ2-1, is SQTIHQWPATLVQPVGSPLSLECTVEGTSNPNLYWYRQAAGRGLQLLFYSVGIGQISSEVPQNLSASRPQDRQFILSSKKLLLSDSGFYLCAGDRPSSYNEQFFGPGTRLTVL.

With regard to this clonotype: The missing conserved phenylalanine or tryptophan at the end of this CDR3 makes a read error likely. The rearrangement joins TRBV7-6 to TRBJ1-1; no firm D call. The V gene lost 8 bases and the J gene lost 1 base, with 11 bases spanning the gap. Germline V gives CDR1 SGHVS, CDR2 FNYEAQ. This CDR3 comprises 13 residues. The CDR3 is CASADSPNTEAFL. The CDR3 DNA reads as TGTGCCAGCGCTGACTCACCGAACACTGAAGCTTTCTTA.

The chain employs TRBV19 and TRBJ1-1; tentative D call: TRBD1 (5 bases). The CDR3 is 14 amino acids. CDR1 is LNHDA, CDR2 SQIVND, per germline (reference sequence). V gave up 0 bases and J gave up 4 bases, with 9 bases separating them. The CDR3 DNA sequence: TGTGCCAGTAGTATAGATCAGAGGGGCACTGAAGCTTTCTTT. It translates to CASSIDQRGTEAFF.

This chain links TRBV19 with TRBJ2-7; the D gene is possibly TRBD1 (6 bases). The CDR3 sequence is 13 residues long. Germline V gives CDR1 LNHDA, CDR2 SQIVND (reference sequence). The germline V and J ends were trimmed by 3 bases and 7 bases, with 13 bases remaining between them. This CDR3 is CASSIQDSTEQYF. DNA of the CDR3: TGTGCCAGTAGTATCCAGGACAGCACAGAGCAGTACTTC.

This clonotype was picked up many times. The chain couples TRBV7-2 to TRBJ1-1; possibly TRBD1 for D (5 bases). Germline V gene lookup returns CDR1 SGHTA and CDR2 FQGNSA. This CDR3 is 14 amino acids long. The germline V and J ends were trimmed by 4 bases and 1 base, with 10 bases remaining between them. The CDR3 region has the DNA TGTGCCAGCAGCTCGATGGGGGGGAACACTGAAGCTTTCTTT. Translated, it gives CASSSMGGNTEAFF.

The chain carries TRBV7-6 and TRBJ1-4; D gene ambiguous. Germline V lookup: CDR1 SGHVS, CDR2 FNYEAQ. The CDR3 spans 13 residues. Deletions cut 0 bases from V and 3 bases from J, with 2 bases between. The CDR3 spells CASSLASNEKLFF. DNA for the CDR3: TGTGCCAGCAGCTTAGCATCTAATGAAAAACTGTTTTTT. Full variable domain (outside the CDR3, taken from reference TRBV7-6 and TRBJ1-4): GAGVSQSPRYKVTKRGQDVALRCDPISGHVSLYWYRQALGQGPEFLTYFNYEAQQDKSGLPNDRFSAERPEGSISTLTIQRTEQRDSAMYRCASSLASNEKLFFGSGTQLSVL.

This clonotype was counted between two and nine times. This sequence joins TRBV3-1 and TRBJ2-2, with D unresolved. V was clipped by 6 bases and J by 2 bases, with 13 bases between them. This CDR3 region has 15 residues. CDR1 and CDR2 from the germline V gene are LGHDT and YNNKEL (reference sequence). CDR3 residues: CASSLTQVNTGELFF. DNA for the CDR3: TGTGCCAGCAGTTTAACCCAGGTTAACACCGGGGAGCTGTTTTTT.

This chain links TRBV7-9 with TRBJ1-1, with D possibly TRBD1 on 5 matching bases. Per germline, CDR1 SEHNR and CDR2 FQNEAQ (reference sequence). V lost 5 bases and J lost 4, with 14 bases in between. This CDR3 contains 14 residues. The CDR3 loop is CASSPGGGPTEAFF. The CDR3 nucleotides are TGTGCCAGCAGCCCCGGGGGGGGTCCCACTGAAGCTTTCTTT. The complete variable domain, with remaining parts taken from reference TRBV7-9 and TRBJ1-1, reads DTGVSQNPRHKITKRGQNVTFRCDPISEHNRLYWYRQTLGQGPEFLTYFQNEAQLEKSRLLSDRFSAERPKGSFSTLEIQRTEQGDSAMYLCASSPGGGPTEAFFGQGTRLTVV.

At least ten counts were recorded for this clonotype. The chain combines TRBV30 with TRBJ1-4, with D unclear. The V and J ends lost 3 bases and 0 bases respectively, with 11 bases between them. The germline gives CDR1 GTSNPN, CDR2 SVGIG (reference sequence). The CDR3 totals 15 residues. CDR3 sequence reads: CAWRAHGTTNEKLFF. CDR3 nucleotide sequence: TGTGCCTGGAGGGCCCATGGGACAACTAATGAAAAACTGTTTTTT.

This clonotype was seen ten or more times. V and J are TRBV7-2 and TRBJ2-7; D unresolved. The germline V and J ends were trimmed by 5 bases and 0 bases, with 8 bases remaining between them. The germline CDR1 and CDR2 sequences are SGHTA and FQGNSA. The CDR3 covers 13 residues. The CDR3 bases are TGTGCCAGCAGCCGCCCGAGCTCCTACGAGCAGTACTTC. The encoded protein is CASSRPSSYEQYF.

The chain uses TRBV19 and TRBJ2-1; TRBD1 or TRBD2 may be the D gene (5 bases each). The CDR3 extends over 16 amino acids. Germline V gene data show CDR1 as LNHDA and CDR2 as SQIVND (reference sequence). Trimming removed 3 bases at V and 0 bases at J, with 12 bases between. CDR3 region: CASSMGWGSSYNEQFF. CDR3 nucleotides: TGTGCCAGTAGTATGGGCTGGGGGAGCTCCTACAATGAGCAGTTCTTC.